This note documents a single T cell receptor (beta chain) sequence. Its antigen is as yet unknown. This sample's treatment: oral pan-JAK inhibitor, 5-10 mg twice daily. Lesional scalp punch biopsies and peripheral blood were collected from alopecia areata patients. The data are from a study of CD8+ T cells in alopecia areata. Study as a whole: Tofacitinib dosing lasted 6 to 18 months, which was then followed by 6 months off drug.

Study-wide points: Scalp clonality dropped significantly under tofacitinib, as did expanded CD8+ top-100 clones. Numerous clones, expanded in lesions, remained in scalp and blood during tofacitinib.

Germline V gene lookup returns CDR1 ENHRY and CDR2 SYGVKD. V shed 5 bases, J shed 0 bases, and the junction held 4 bases outside the gene matches. The CDR3 sequence is 14 residues long. As the sequencing template, cDNA was produced by extracting RNA and reverse transcribing it. Profiled with immunoSEQ multiplex PCR; TCRdb holds only in-frame clones, not every one. The repertoire holds approximately 110,000 clones, with roughly 50% as singletons. The input for sequencing was CD8+ T cells sorted from blood, taken at week 24, from a patient treated with tofacitinib. The chain carries TRBV10-3 and TRBJ2-7, with 7 positions matching TRBD1. This TCR was sampled from a human donor with alopecia areata. The CDR3, as DNA: TGTGCCATCAGTTCCGGGACAGACTCCTACGAGCAGTACTTC. Its translation is CAISSGTDSYEQYF.